These T cell receptor beta chains were read from a single sample in a study of control samples from healthy donors and cancer patients. Libraries were prepared by immunoSEQ multiplex PCR; TCRdb keeps only in-frame clonotypes and omits some of them. The sample lists some 170,000 clones; 96% were seen once. Sequencing used blood. These receptors all come from a woman in her 30s in good health. Both conserved end residues are part of each CDR3. D genes are given only for firm matches. The size of a clone is reported for some rows only, either as once, few or many, or as a class for expanded clones.

v_gene: TRBV11-2; j_gene: TRBJ1-4; d_gene: TRBD1; abundance: .; CDR3aa: CASSLRGQGEKLFF; CDR3nt: TGTGCCAGCAGTCTCAGGGGGCAAGGCGAAAAACTGTTTTTT
v_gene: TRBV7-9; j_gene: TRBJ1-2; d_gene: .; abundance: .; CDR3aa: CASSANNRVSGYTF; CDR3nt: TGTGCCAGCAGCGCTAATAACAGGGTTAGTGGCTACACCTTC
v_gene: TRBV29-1; j_gene: TRBJ2-7; d_gene: .; abundance: .; CDR3aa: CSVAGTAPYEQYF; CDR3nt: TGCAGCGTTGCGGGGACTGCCCCCTACGAGCAGTACTTC
v_gene: TRBV13; j_gene: TRBJ2-7; d_gene: .; abundance: .; CDR3aa: CASSLGGEGIRSEQYF; CDR3nt: TGTGCCAGCAGCTTAGGCGGGGAAGGGATCCGATCCGAGCAGTACTTC
v_gene: TRBV9; j_gene: TRBJ2-7; d_gene: .; abundance: .; CDR3aa: CASSVGYRGYEQYF; CDR3nt: TGTGCCAGCAGCGTAGGGTACAGAGGCTACGAGCAGTACTTC
v_gene: TRBV11-3; j_gene: TRBJ2-7; d_gene: TRBD1; abundance: .; CDR3aa: CASSFRQGQGIKGAYEQYF; CDR3nt: TGTGCCAGCAGCTTTCGCCAGGGACAGGGGATTAAAGGCGCCTACGAGCAGTACTTC
v_gene: TRBV19; j_gene: TRBJ2-1; d_gene: TRBD1; abundance: .; CDR3aa: CASRVGQVTEQFF; CDR3nt: TGTGCCAGTAGAGTAGGACAGGTTACTGAGCAGTTCTTC
v_gene: TRBV11-2; j_gene: TRBJ2-5; d_gene: .; abundance: .; CDR3aa: CASSSLVRGQETQYF; CDR3nt: TGTGCCAGCAGCTCCCTTGTGCGGGGCCAAGAGACCCAGTACTTC
v_gene: TRBV5-4; j_gene: TRBJ1-1; d_gene: TRBD1; abundance: .; CDR3aa: CASSHGQGRAEAFF; CDR3nt: TGTGCCAGCAGCCACGGACAGGGAAGGGCTGAAGCTTTCTTT
v_gene: TRBV11-2; j_gene: TRBJ1-5; d_gene: .; abundance: .; CDR3aa: CASSFVGGSEPQHF; CDR3nt: TGTGCCAGCAGCTTCGTGGGCGGCTCGGAGCCCCAGCATTTT
v_gene: TRBV28; j_gene: TRBJ2-2; d_gene: .; abundance: .; CDR3aa: CASSSGGSDTGELFF; CDR3nt: TGTGCCAGCAGTTCAGGGGGGAGTGACACCGGGGAGCTGTTTTTT
v_gene: TRBV7-3; j_gene: TRBJ2-1; d_gene: .; abundance: .; CDR3aa: CASSLQDSPYNEQFF; CDR3nt: TGTGCCAGCAGCTTACAGGACTCACCCTACAATGAGCAGTTCTTC
v_gene: TRBV7-9; j_gene: TRBJ1-4; d_gene: .; abundance: few; CDR3aa: CASSSGGSTNEKLFF; CDR3nt: TGTGCCAGCAGCTCGGGGGGCTCAACTAATGAAAAACTGTTTTTT
v_gene: TRBV13; j_gene: TRBJ2-2; d_gene: TRBD2; abundance: .; CDR3aa: CASSGGRFATGELFF; CDR3nt: TGTGCCAGCTCGGGCGGGAGATTCGCCACCGGGGAGCTGTTTTTT
v_gene: TRBV30; j_gene: TRBJ2-2; d_gene: .; abundance: .; CDR3aa: CAWSYNRVAGELFF; CDR3nt: TGTGCCTGGAGTTATAACAGGGTCGCCGGGGAGCTGTTTTTT
v_gene: TRBV11-2; j_gene: TRBJ1-3; d_gene: .; abundance: .; CDR3aa: CASSRLRGRSGNTIYF; CDR3nt: TGTGCCAGCAGCCGTCTCAGGGGAAGGTCTGGAAACACCATATATTTT
v_gene: TRBV19; j_gene: TRBJ1-2; d_gene: .; abundance: .; CDR3aa: CASSDGANYGYTF; CDR3nt: TGTGCCAGTTCAGATGGGGCTAACTATGGCTACACCTTC
v_gene: TRBV7-2; j_gene: TRBJ2-7; d_gene: TRBD2; abundance: .; CDR3aa: CASSERTSGSYEQYF; CDR3nt: TGTGCCAGCAGCGAAAGGACTAGCGGGTCCTACGAGCAGTACTTC
v_gene: TRBV27; j_gene: TRBJ2-1; d_gene: TRBD2; abundance: .; CDR3aa: CASSRLAGGPIEQFF; CDR3nt: TGTGCCAGCAGCCGACTAGCGGGGGGGCCGATTGAGCAGTTCTTC
v_gene: TRBV6-5; j_gene: TRBJ2-3; d_gene: .; abundance: .; CDR3aa: CASSYGVNPYTDTQYF; CDR3nt: TGTGCCAGCAGTTACGGGGTTAACCCTTACACAGATACGCAGTATTTT
v_gene: TRBV11-3; j_gene: TRBJ2-1; d_gene: .; abundance: .; CDR3aa: CASSIDRTNKYNEQFF; CDR3nt: TGTGCCAGCAGCATAGACCGGACTAACAAATACAATGAGCAGTTCTTC
v_gene: TRBV5-1; j_gene: TRBJ2-2; d_gene: .; abundance: once; CDR3aa: CASSFRGTNTGELFF; CDR3nt: TGCGCCAGCAGCTTTAGGGGCACGAACACCGGGGAGCTGTTTTTT
v_gene: TRBV25-1; j_gene: TRBJ1-4; d_gene: .; abundance: .; CDR3aa: CASSEGGLNEKLFF; CDR3nt: TGTGCCAGCAGTGAGGGAGGGTTAAATGAAAAACTGTTTTTT
v_gene: TRBV27; j_gene: TRBJ2-7; d_gene: TRBD2; abundance: .; CDR3aa: CASSPLAGAYEQYF; CDR3nt: TGTGCCAGCAGTCCTCTAGCGGGGGCCTACGAGCAGTACTTC
v_gene: TRBV7-8; j_gene: TRBJ2-7; d_gene: .; abundance: .; CDR3aa: CASSPFRAAHEQYF; CDR3nt: TGTGCCAGCAGCCCCTTTAGGGCGGCCCACGAGCAGTACTTC
v_gene: TRBV15; j_gene: TRBJ1-1; d_gene: .; abundance: .; CDR3aa: CATSRVVGIGNTEAFF; CDR3nt: TGTGCCACCAGCAGAGTCGTCGGGATAGGAAACACTGAAGCTTTCTTT
v_gene: TRBV5-1; j_gene: TRBJ2-3; d_gene: .; abundance: .; CDR3aa: CASSLGWVTDTQYF; CDR3nt: TGCGCCAGCAGCTTGGGATGGGTCACAGATACGCAGTATTTT
v_gene: TRBV2; j_gene: TRBJ1-1; d_gene: TRBD1; abundance: .; CDR3aa: CASKTTGETEAFF; CDR3nt: TGTGCCAGCAAAACAACAGGGGAGACTGAAGCTTTCTTT
v_gene: TRBV9; j_gene: TRBJ2-4; d_gene: .; abundance: once; CDR3aa: CASSASVGGLAKNIQYF; CDR3nt: TGTGCCAGCAGCGCGTCCGTCGGGGGGCTAGCCAAAAACATTCAGTACTTC
v_gene: TRBV20-1; j_gene: TRBJ2-3; d_gene: .; abundance: .; CDR3aa: CSAYTDTQYF; CDR3nt: TGCAGTGCTTATACAGATACGCAGTATTTT
v_gene: TRBV27; j_gene: TRBJ2-1; d_gene: .; abundance: .; CDR3aa: CASSLYGGNEQFF; CDR3nt: TGTGCCAGCAGTTTATATGGGGGCAATGAGCAGTTCTTC
v_gene: TRBV21-1; j_gene: TRBJ2-1; d_gene: .; abundance: .; CDR3aa: CASKATHLMAQFF; CDR3nt: TGTGCCAGCAAGGCAACGCATCTCATGGCGCAGTTCTTC
v_gene: TRBV7-9; j_gene: TRBJ2-7; d_gene: .; abundance: .; CDR3aa: CASSLGYGVRDEQYF; CDR3nt: TGTGCCAGCAGCTTAGGATACGGAGTTCGGGACGAGCAGTACTTC
v_gene: TRBV28; j_gene: TRBJ2-1; d_gene: .; abundance: .; CDR3aa: CASSLFPRGGNPNEQFF; CDR3nt: TGTGCCAGCAGTCTCTTTCCTAGGGGGGGAAACCCTAATGAGCAGTTCTTC
v_gene: TRBV28; j_gene: TRBJ2-7; d_gene: .; abundance: .; CDR3aa: CASSEREVTISYEQYF; CDR3nt: TGTGCCAGCAGCGAGAGAGAGGTGACGATCTCCTACGAGCAGTACTTC
v_gene: TRBV19; j_gene: TRBJ1-4; d_gene: TRBD1; abundance: .; CDR3aa: CASSPQGARDEKLFF; CDR3nt: TGTGCCAGTAGTCCACAGGGGGCGCGTGATGAAAAACTGTTTTTT
v_gene: TRBV28; j_gene: TRBJ1-1; d_gene: .; abundance: .; CDR3aa: CASSFGGRTEAFF; CDR3nt: TGTGCCAGCAGTTTTGGGGGCCGGACTGAAGCTTTCTTT
v_gene: TRBV12-3/TRBV12-4; j_gene: TRBJ1-2; d_gene: .; abundance: .; CDR3aa: CASSLRSLAF; CDR3nt: TGTGCCAGCAGTTTACGCAGCTTGGCCTTC
v_gene: TRBV4-2; j_gene: TRBJ2-3; d_gene: TRBD2; abundance: .; CDR3aa: CASSLAGGPGDTQYF; CDR3nt: TGTGCCAGCAGCCTAGCGGGAGGGCCGGGAGATACGCAGTATTTT
v_gene: TRBV19; j_gene: TRBJ2-7; d_gene: .; abundance: .; CDR3aa: CASSPRDTYEQYF; CDR3nt: TGTGCCAGTAGCCCCCGGGACACCTACGAGCAGTACTTC
v_gene: TRBV10-3; j_gene: TRBJ2-7; d_gene: TRBD2; abundance: .; CDR3aa: CAISSRGLVDEQYF; CDR3nt: TGTGCCATCAGTTCCCGGGGACTAGTTGATGAGCAGTACTTC
v_gene: TRBV18; j_gene: TRBJ1-2; d_gene: TRBD1; abundance: once; CDR3aa: CASSPDTGGSPGYTF; CDR3nt: TGTGCCAGCTCACCAGATACAGGGGGGTCTCCAGGCTACACCTTC
v_gene: TRBV13; j_gene: TRBJ2-1; d_gene: .; abundance: once; CDR3aa: CASSPPAYNEQFF; CDR3nt: TGTGCCAGCAGCCCCCCCGCCTACAATGAGCAGTTCTTC
v_gene: TRBV9; j_gene: TRBJ1-1; d_gene: .; abundance: few; CDR3aa: CASSALPGRTEAFF; CDR3nt: TGTGCCAGCAGCGCTCTACCCGGGAGGACTGAAGCTTTCTTT
v_gene: TRBV6-5; j_gene: TRBJ1-1; d_gene: TRBD1; abundance: .; CDR3aa: CASSYRGTGGAAFF; CDR3nt: TGTGCCAGCAGTTATCGAGGGACAGGGGGCGCAGCTTTCTTT
v_gene: TRBV19; j_gene: TRBJ1-5; d_gene: .; abundance: .; CDR3aa: CASRGQGWQPQHF; CDR3nt: TGTGCCAGTAGAGGGCAGGGATGGCAGCCCCAGCATTTT
v_gene: TRBV9; j_gene: TRBJ1-1; d_gene: TRBD1; abundance: .; CDR3aa: CASSALTGGNTEAFF; CDR3nt: TGTGCCAGCAGCGCTTTGACAGGGGGAAACACTGAAGCTTTCTTT
v_gene: TRBV25-1; j_gene: TRBJ1-6; d_gene: .; abundance: .; CDR3aa: CASSDRVNSPLHF; CDR3nt: TGTGCCAGCAGTGACAGGGTTAATTCACCCCTCCACTTT
v_gene: TRBV6-1; j_gene: TRBJ2-7; d_gene: .; abundance: .; CDR3aa: CASSEGSNRGEQYF; CDR3nt: TGTGCCAGCAGTGAAGGCAGCAACCGTGGCGAGCAGTACTTC
v_gene: TRBV13; j_gene: TRBJ1-2; d_gene: .; abundance: .; CDR3aa: CASSEVGGRDYGYTF; CDR3nt: TGTGCCAGCAGCGAAGTCGGGGGGAGGGACTATGGCTACACCTTC
v_gene: TRBV27; j_gene: TRBJ2-7; d_gene: .; abundance: .; CDR3aa: CASSLRAIDYEQYF; CDR3nt: TGTGCCAGCAGTTTAAGAGCGATAGACTACGAGCAGTACTTC
v_gene: TRBV5-1; j_gene: TRBJ2-3; d_gene: TRBD2; abundance: .; CDR3aa: CASSSFGLAGAGGTDTQYF; CDR3nt: TGCGCCAGCTCCTCATTCGGGCTAGCGGGAGCTGGAGGCACAGATACGCAGTATTTT
v_gene: TRBV28; j_gene: TRBJ1-5; d_gene: TRBD1; abundance: .; CDR3aa: CASSVPGQSGQPQHF; CDR3nt: TGTGCCAGCAGTGTACCGGGACAGTCGGGACAGCCCCAGCATTTT
v_gene: TRBV6-1; j_gene: TRBJ2-7; d_gene: .; abundance: .; CDR3aa: CASSEALGSDTRRLIMSSYEQYF; CDR3nt: TGTGCCAGCAGTGAAGCGCTCGGGTCGGACACAAGACGACTGATTATGAGCTCCTACGAGCAGTACTTC
v_gene: TRBV30; j_gene: TRBJ1-2; d_gene: .; abundance: .; CDR3aa: CAWSIRMYGYTF; CDR3nt: TGTGCCTGGAGTATTAGGATGTATGGCTACACCTTC
v_gene: TRBV30; j_gene: TRBJ1-5; d_gene: .; abundance: .; CDR3aa: CASTGQGGNQPQHF; CDR3nt: TGTGCCTCCACTGGCCAGGGAGGTAACCAGCCCCAGCATTTT
v_gene: TRBV12-5; j_gene: TRBJ1-2; d_gene: .; abundance: .; CDR3aa: CASGTGTGYGYTF; CDR3nt: TGTGCTAGTGGAACCGGGACGGGCTATGGCTACACCTTC
v_gene: TRBV9; j_gene: TRBJ1-4; d_gene: .; abundance: .; CDR3aa: CASSVGTPTGPTNEKLFF; CDR3nt: TGTGCCAGCAGCGTAGGGACTCCAACAGGGCCAACTAATGAAAAACTGTTTTTT
v_gene: TRBV29-1; j_gene: TRBJ2-3; d_gene: .; abundance: .; CDR3aa: CSVAGEVVDTQYF; CDR3nt: TGCAGCGTTGCGGGGGAGGTGGTAGATACGCAGTATTTT
v_gene: TRBV2; j_gene: TRBJ2-1; d_gene: TRBD1; abundance: .; CDR3aa: CASSEERDREIDEQFF; CDR3nt: TGTGCCAGCAGTGAAGAGCGGGACAGGGAGATAGATGAGCAGTTCTTC